The 5 T cell receptor beta chains listed next were all sequenced from one sample in a study of early T cells in non-severe SARS-CoV-2 infection. In TCRdb, the 5' RACE reads were re-called with MiXCR into one record per CDR3 protein. The sample shows tens of thousands of distinct CDR3 sequences, 6.2% of them seen only once. This specimen consisted of whole blood, obtained at baseline. All receptors derive from an adult who was a healthcare worker with PCR-confirmed SARS-CoV-2 infection or an uninfected control (not recorded which).

At least ten counts were recorded for this clonotype. The chain is built from TRBV7-2 and TRBJ2-3; 8 bases match TRBD2. The germline V gene has CDR1 SGHTA and CDR2 FQGNSA. J lost 6 bases, V lost 3 bases, and 11 bases had no gene match. The CDR3 totals 16 residues. Here the CDR3 DNA reads TGTGCCAGCAGCTTTCTAGCGGGCGCGAGGGGGGATACGCAGTATTTT. As protein: CASSFLAGARGDTQYF.

This clonotype was counted ten times or more. The chain links TRBV29-1 to TRBJ1-2, with D uncertain. The germline V gene encodes CDR1 SQVTM and CDR2 ANQGSEA. The CDR3 has 11 amino acids. Trimming removed 4 bases at V and 6 bases at J, with 9 bases between. CDR3 amino acids: CSVVGQDGYTF. The DNA of the CDR3 is TGCAGCGTTGTAGGGCAGGATGGCTACACCTTC.

This clonotype has a count of ten or more. This rearrangement joins TRBV6-5 to TRBJ2-7, with 7 bases aligning to TRBD1. The CDR3 runs to 14 residues. V lost 6 bases to trimming and J lost 2 bases; unmatched junction nucleotides: 7. The germline CDR1 and CDR2 sequences are MNHEY and SVGAGI. The CDR3 coding sequence is TGTGCCAGCAGAGACCGGGACAGTGCCTACGAGCAGTACTTC. Amino acid sequence: CASRDRDSAYEQYF.

The sample holds a few counts of this clonotype. The chain employs TRBV14 and TRBJ2-4; D gene unclear. Germline CDR1 SGHDN, CDR2 FVKESK. Trimming left V 0 bases short and J 6 bases short, with 12 bases between. This CDR3 region has 15 residues. DNA of the CDR3: TGTGCCAGCAGCCAAGATCGGCAGGTTGGAAACATTCAGTACTTC. This translates into CASSQDRQVGNIQYF.

The table lists this clonotype with a few counts. The rearrangement joins TRBV11-2 to TRBJ2-1, with D possibly matching TRBD1 (5 bases). Germline assignment: CDR1 SGHAT and CDR2 FQNNGV. This CDR3 comprises 12 residues. V was clipped by 5 bases and J by 15 bases, with 17 bases between them. The CDR3 loop is CASSTPSGSRFF. The DNA of the CDR3 is TGTGCCAGCAGCACCCCGTCAGGGTCCCGGTTCTTC. The entire variable domain, with the rest obtained from reference TRBV11-2 and TRBJ2-1, is as follows: EAGVAQSPRYKIIEKRQSVAFWCNPISGHATLYWYQQILGQGPKLLIQFQNNGVVDDSQLPKDRFSAERLKGVDSTLKIQPAKLEDSAVYLCASSTPSGSRFFGPGTRLTVL.